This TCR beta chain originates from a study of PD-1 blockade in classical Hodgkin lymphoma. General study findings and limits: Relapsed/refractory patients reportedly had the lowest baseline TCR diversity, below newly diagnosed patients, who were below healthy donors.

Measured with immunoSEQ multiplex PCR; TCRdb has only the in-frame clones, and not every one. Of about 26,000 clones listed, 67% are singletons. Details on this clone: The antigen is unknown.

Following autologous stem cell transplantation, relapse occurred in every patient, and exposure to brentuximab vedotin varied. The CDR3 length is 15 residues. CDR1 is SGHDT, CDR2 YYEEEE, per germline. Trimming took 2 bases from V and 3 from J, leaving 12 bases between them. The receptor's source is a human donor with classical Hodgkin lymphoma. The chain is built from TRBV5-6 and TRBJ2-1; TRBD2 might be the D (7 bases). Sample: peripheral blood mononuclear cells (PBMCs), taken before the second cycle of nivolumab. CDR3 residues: CASSFRGGGYNEQFF. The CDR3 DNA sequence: TGTGCCAGCAGCTTCCGGGGAGGGGGCTACAATGAGCAGTTCTTC. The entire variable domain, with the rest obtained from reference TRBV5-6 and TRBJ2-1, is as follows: DAGVTQSPTHLIKTRGQQVTLRCSPKSGHDTVSWYQQALGQGPQFIFQYYEEEERQRGNFPDRFSGHQFPNYSSELNVNALLLGDSALYLCASSFRGGGYNEQFFGPGTRLTVL.